The 7 T cell receptor beta chains in this list originate from one sample, sequenced in a study of early T cells in non-severe SARS-CoV-2 infection. TCRdb re-derived calls from the 5' RACE reads in MiXCR, one entry per CDR3 protein. The sample has over 75,000 distinct CDR3 sequences, approximately 15% seen once; the top ten hold 4.5% to 7%. Material for sequencing was whole blood. The source of these receptors is an adult who was a healthcare worker with PCR-confirmed SARS-CoV-2 infection or an uninfected control (not recorded which).

CDR3: CSAEGGAPYNEQFF. CDR3 nucleotides: TGCAGTGCTGAAGGTGGTGCGCCTTACAATGAGCAGTTCTTC. The gene calls are TRBV20-1 and TRBJ2-1; D gene ambiguous. Trimming removed 5 bases from V and 4 bases from J, with 15 bases in between. Germline loops: CDR1 DFQATT, CDR2 SNEGSKA (reference sequence). This CDR3 has 14 residues.

This sequence joins TRBV7-2 and TRBJ2-7; maybe TRBD2 (5 bases). Germline CDR1 reads SGHTA; CDR2 reads FQGNSA. The V end lost 5 bases, the J end lost 2 bases, and 13 bases lay between the germline ends. CDR3 size: 14 residues. Here the CDR3 reads CASSMDFRAYEQYF. The CDR3 DNA reads as TGTGCCAGCAGCATGGACTTCCGGGCCTACGAGCAGTACTTC.

This chain uses TRBV3-1 with TRBJ1-2, with D uncertain. Germline CDR1 and CDR2: LGHDT and YNNKEL (reference sequence). V was cut by 6 bases and J by 8 bases, with 16 bases left in between. The CDR3 runs to 13 residues. In DNA form, the CDR3 reads TGTGCCAGCAGTCAGGCAGGTTCGTCCGGCTACACCTTC. Translating gives CASSQAGSSGYTF.

J is TRBJ2-7 and V is TRBV7-2, with D uncertain. V lost 3 bases and J 2 bases, leaving 11 bases between the germline ends. Looked up from germline, CDR1 is SGHTA and CDR2 is FQGNSA. The CDR3 is made up of 14 amino acids. The CDR3 here is CASSLTSATYEQYF. In DNA form, the CDR3 reads TGTGCCAGCAGCTTGACCAGTGCCACCTACGAGCAGTACTTC.

This clonotype has more than one count but fewer than ten. V gene TRBV29-1 combines with J gene TRBJ2-5; a weak D match, TRBD1 (6 bases). Deletions cut 6 bases from V and 1 base from J, with 9 bases between. This CDR3 comprises 12 residues. CDR1 and CDR2 from the germline V gene are SQVTM and ANQGSEA. This CDR3 is CSVGHGQETQYF. The CDR3 nucleotides are TGCAGCGTGGGACATGGCCAAGAGACCCAGTACTTC.

This chain links TRBV3-1 with TRBJ1-4; no firm D call. With 5 bases removed from V and 8 bases from J, the gap between germline ends came to 9 bases. The CDR3 extends over 12 amino acids. Looked up from germline, CDR1 is LGHDT and CDR2 is YNNKEL (reference sequence). In DNA form, the CDR3 reads TGTGCCAGCAGCAAGGGTGGGGAAAAACTGTTTTTT. It is translated as CASSKGGEKLFF.

This chain links TRBV7-9 with TRBJ1-1; 7 positions match TRBD1. After removal of 4 bases from V and 2 bases from J, the junction contained 4 bases not matched to a gene. Germline CDR1 is SEHNR and CDR2 is FQNEAQ (reference sequence). The CDR3 length is 14 residues. This CDR3 is CASSSTGDNTEAFF. CDR3 nucleotides: TGTGCCAGCAGCTCCACAGGGGATAACACTGAAGCTTTCTTT.